This T cell receptor beta chain comes out of a study of identical twins. Findings of the study overall: Memory repertoires lacked the insertion deficit that abundant cord blood beta clonotypes showed. Out-of-frame beta chain sequences displayed weaker excess sharing between twins.

In germline, CDR1 is SGHTA, CDR2 FQGNSA. This CDR3 spans 15 amino acids. Deletions cut 5 bases from V and 3 bases from J, with 15 bases between. MiXCR, run by TCRdb on the 5' RACE reads, gives a single entry per CDR3 protein. The sample includes 200,000 to 250,000 distinct CDR3 sequences, about 12% of them seen just once. On this clonotype itself: Its antigen is unknown.

These data were likewise used in another study, on yellow fever vaccine responses in identical twins.

Input material: memory (CD45RO+) T cells sorted from blood. This sequence joins TRBV7-2 and TRBJ2-3; possibly TRBD2 for D (5 bases). This TCR was recovered from a woman aged 18-29 years in good health. This chain's CDR3 is CASSLTTRETDTQYF. The CDR3 DNA follows: TGTGCCAGCAGCCTCACCACGAGGGAGACAGATACGCAGTATTTT.